This TCR beta chain was identified in a study of cytomegalovirus exposure and HLA in healthy donors. Whole-study context: Roughly 80 million unique TCRs from HLA-typed donors were held in an early data release. Study outcomes and limitations: Later analysis showed TCR association rates varying by HLA locus, highest for DRB1 and lowest for HLA-C. In a later analysis, specific HLA alleles were associated with 15,000 to 20,000 TCR beta sequences at a 0.05 false discovery rate.

About this clone: The antigen is undetermined.

This CDR3 has 15 residues. Germline V gene data show CDR1 as SNHLY and CDR2 as FYNNEI. Unmatched junction bases numbered 6, after V lost 6 bases and J lost 2 bases. The PCR employed 60 Vbeta primers together with 13 Jbeta primers. Some clones are missing from TCRdb's copy, which holds only in-frame ones; the method was immunoSEQ multiplex PCR. The table lists around 200,000 clones. The V and J genes are TRBV2 and TRBJ1-3; TRBD1 matches 8 bases. The sample consisted of PBMCs. This receptor was taken from a woman aged 25 to 39 in good health and CMV-seropositive. The CDR3 region has the DNA TGTGCCAGCAGGGAACAGGGGGGCCCTGGAAACACCATATATTTT. Protein sequence: CASREQGGPGNTIYF.